The 24 T cell receptor beta chains given below trace back to one sample, sequenced in a study of identical twins. TCRdb re-called the 5' RACE reads through MiXCR, storing one row per CDR3 protein. The table shows hundreds of thousands of distinct CDR3 sequences, with 6.5% to 9% occurring only once. This same sample was also part of a study on yellow fever vaccine responses in identical twins.

The sample consisted of CD8+ T cells sorted from blood. Receptors were obtained from a woman between 18 and 29 years old in good health.

The rearrangement links TRBV5-7 to TRBJ2-7; D possibly corresponds to TRBD2 (6 bases). TRBV5-7 is flagged as an ORF with uncertain function. Trimming removed 7 bases from V and 4 bases from J, with 27 bases in between. CDR3 length: 17 residues. The CDR3: CASGPGTLWTGSYEQYV. CDR3 DNA: TGTGCCAGCGGCCCCGGGACCCTCTGGACCGGGAGTTACGAGCAGTACGTC.

This clonotype was observed at least ten times. The J gene is TRBJ2-7, the V gene TRBV5-6, with 8 bases lining up with TRBD1. The CDR3 covers 14 residues. CDR1 is SGHDT and CDR2 is YYEEEE in the germline V gene. After removal of 4 bases from V and 1 base from J, the junction contained 4 bases not matched to a gene. The CDR3 DNA reads as TGTGCCAGCAGCATCGGACAGGGTTCCTACGAGCAGTACTTC. It translates to CASSIGQGSYEQYF. The whole variable domain, remainder taken from reference TRBV5-6 and TRBJ2-7, is DAGVTQSPTHLIKTRGQQVTLRCSPKSGHDTVSWYQQALGQGPQFIFQYYEEEERQRGNFPDRFSGHQFPNYSSELNVNALLLGDSALYLCASSIGQGSYEQYFGPGTRLTVT.

This clonotype was seen ten or more times. The genes are TRBV6-2 or TRBV6-3 and TRBJ1-5; D may be TRBD1 (6 bases). The V gene's germline CDR1 is MNHEY and CDR2 SVGEGT. CDR3 length: 13 amino acids. Trimming shortened V by 4 bases and J by 6 bases, and 10 bases separated the two germline ends. In nucleotides, the CDR3 is TGTGCCAGCAGTTTCGGGGACATTCAGCCCCAGCATTTT. As protein: CASSFGDIQPQHF.

This clonotype has a count of ten or more. The genes are TRBV5-5 and TRBJ1-1; a possible D gene is TRBD1 (6 bases). V was cut by 2 bases and J by 4 bases, with 15 bases left in between. Germline V gene sequence: CDR1 SGHKS, CDR2 YYEKEE (reference sequence). The CDR3 is made up of 15 amino acids. The DNA of the CDR3 is TGTGCCAGCAGCTTCCGGACAGCACAGGGCACTGAAGCTTTCTTT. Amino acids: CASSFRTAQGTEAFF. The full variable domain, rest sourced from reference TRBV5-5 and TRBJ1-1, is DAGVTQSPTHLIKTRGQQVTLRCSPISGHKSVSWYQQVLGQGPQFIFQYYEKEERGRGNFPDRFSARQFPNYSSELNVNALLLGDSALYLCASSFRTAQGTEAFFGQGTRLTVV.

V and J are TRBV7-8 and TRBJ2-6; no clear D. In germline, CDR1 is SGHVS, CDR2 FQNEAQ. The CDR3 consists of 15 residues. The ends were cut back, 2 bases at V and 1 base at J, with 6 bases in the middle. The CDR3 DNA is TGTGCCAGCAGCTTAATTGGGTCTGGGGCCAACGTCCTGACTTTC. Its protein is CASSLIGSGANVLTF.

CDR3 nucleotides: TGTGCCAGCAGCCGTCCAAACCCCCAGGGGCCGGGAGATACGCAGTATTTT. The encoded protein is CASSRPNPQGPGDTQYF. The rearrangement joins TRBV7-9 to TRBJ2-3; the D gene is possibly TRBD1 (6 bases). Germline loops: CDR1 SEHNR, CDR2 FQNEAQ (reference sequence). This CDR3 has 17 amino acids. Trimming shortened V by 5 bases and J by 5 bases, and 23 bases separated the two germline ends.

This clonotype was counted between two and nine times. V and J are TRBV7-9 and TRBJ2-1, with TRBD2 matching over 10 bases. The germline CDR1 and CDR2 sequences are SEHNR and FQNEAQ (reference sequence). This CDR3 spans 15 amino acids. The ends lost 4 bases at V and 11 bases at J; junction bases unmatched: 11. CDR3 sequence: CASSSSGTSVPQQFF. DNA of the CDR3: TGTGCCAGCAGCTCTTCCGGGACTAGCGTCCCTCAGCAGTTCTTC.

This clonotype was recorded many times. The chain combines TRBV25-1 with TRBJ1-1, with a tentative D call TRBD1 (5 bases). CDR3 length equals 15 residues. Germline CDR1 and CDR2: MGHDK and SYGVNS. Trimming took off 0 bases at V and 0 bases at J, with 8 bases between the two ends. CDR3 nucleotides: TGTGCCAGCAGTGAATATAGGGGCGTGAACACTGAAGCTTTCTTT. Its translation: CASSEYRGVNTEAFF.

This clonotype showed up many times. This chain joins TRBV11-1 and TRBJ1-1, with D possibly TRBD1 on 5 matching bases. Looked up from germline, CDR1 is SGHAT and CDR2 is FQDESV (reference sequence). V lost 0 bases, J lost 6 bases, and 23 bases lay in between. The CDR3 is made up of 18 amino acids. In DNA form, the CDR3 reads TGTGCCAGCAGCTTAGCGTGGTACAGGTCCAGGCCGGGCGCTGAAGCTTTCTTT. Residues: CASSLAWYRSRPGAEAFF. The whole variable domain, filled in from reference TRBV11-1 and TRBJ1-1, reads EAEVAQSPRYKITEKSQAVAFWCDPISGHATLYWYRQILGQGPELLVQFQDESVVDDSQLPKDRFSAERLKGVDSTLKIQPAELGDSAMYLCASSLAWYRSRPGAEAFFGQGTRLTVV.

This clonotype appeared a few times. V is TRBV24-1 and J is TRBJ2-7; TRBD1 is a possible D gene (6 bases). The CDR3 contains 16 residues. The ends were cut back, 2 bases at V and 0 bases at J, with 13 bases in the middle. Germline V gene sequence: CDR1 KGHDR, CDR2 SFDVKD. CDR3 in DNA: TGTGCCACCAGTGATTACAGGGCCCGAAGCTCCTACGAGCAGTACGTC. Translated, it gives CATSDYRARSSYEQYV.

In its sample, this clonotype was seen many times. The chain is built from TRBV29-1 and TRBJ2-1; TRBD1 is a possible D gene (6 bases). CDR3 length: 14 residues. With 3 bases removed from V and 6 bases from J, the gap between germline ends came to 15 bases. The germline V gene has CDR1 SQVTM and CDR2 ANQGSEA. The CDR3 DNA reads TGCAGCGTTGACACAGGACAGAAGGTCAATGAGCAGTTCTTC. It yields the protein CSVDTGQKVNEQFF.

This clonotype was seen only a few times. The CDR3, as DNA: TGTGCCAGCAGCTTGTCAGCGGGAGTGGGGGAGACCCAGTACTTC. This translates into CASSLSAGVGETQYF. The rearrangement links TRBV11-2 to TRBJ2-5; 8 bases align to TRBD2. V lost 3 bases and J lost 5; bases outside the gene matches: 8. The CDR3 consists of 15 residues. Germline V gene lookup returns CDR1 SGHAT and CDR2 FQNNGV.

V is TRBV27 and J is TRBJ1-5; D is undetermined. The CDR3 loop spans 13 amino acids. Between the trimmed V and J ends, which lost 5 bases and 4 bases, there was a span of 9 bases. Germline loops: CDR1 MNHEY, CDR2 SMNVEV (reference sequence). The CDR3 protein is CASSRGSNQPQHF. The CDR3 nucleotides are TGTGCCAGCAGTCGCGGTTCGAATCAGCCCCAGCATTTT.

This clonotype appeared a few times. The CDR3 nucleotides are TGCAGTGCTAGAGAGTTTGCAGCAGACAGGGGGTCCCCCTACGAGCAGTACTTC. Its translation: CSAREFAADRGSPYEQYF. V gene TRBV20-1 combines with J gene TRBJ2-7, with 9 bases identical to TRBD1. Germline CDR1 DFQATT, CDR2 SNEGSKA (reference sequence). The CDR3 is 18 amino acids. J was trimmed by 2 bases and V by 0 bases; bases with no gene match: 14.

The V call is TRBV10-3, the J call TRBJ2-3; 9 positions agree with TRBD1. Germline trimming cut 6 bases from V and 4 bases from J; bases unmatched to any gene: 2. The CDR3 is 13 residues long. CDR1 and CDR2 from the germline V gene are ENHRY and SYGVKD. CDR3 sequence reads: CAISGQGPDTQYF. The CDR3 nucleotides are TGTGCCATCAGCGGACAGGGGCCAGATACGCAGTATTTT.

This clonotype was recorded at least ten times. CDR3 protein: CSAQTGLRNEQFF. The CDR3, as DNA: TGCAGCGCTCAGACAGGCCTACGCAATGAGCAGTTCTTC. This chain uses TRBV29-1 with TRBJ2-1; TRBD1 is a possible D gene (6 bases). Deletions cut 7 bases from V and 6 bases from J, with 16 bases between. Germline assignment: CDR1 SQVTM and CDR2 ANQGSEA. CDR3 length: 13 residues.

The rearrangement uses TRBV7-9 and TRBJ2-5; D is ambiguous. CDR1 is SEHNR, CDR2 FQNEAQ, per germline (reference sequence). The germline V and J ends were trimmed by 3 bases and 5 bases, with 13 bases remaining between them. The CDR3 consists of 14 residues. The CDR3 DNA is TGTGCCAGCAGCTTGTTTACCCCGGGCGAGACCCAGTACTTC. Its protein product is CASSLFTPGETQYF.

This clonotype was detected many times. The chain couples TRBV9 to TRBJ2-5; 9 bases map to TRBD1. Germline CDR1 reads SGDLS; CDR2 reads YYNGEE. The CDR3 has 16 amino acids. Germline trimming cut 3 bases from V and 5 bases from J; bases unmatched to any gene: 11. The CDR3 sequence is CASSASRDREAETQYF. The CDR3 DNA follows: TGTGCCAGCAGCGCCTCCCGGGACAGGGAAGCCGAGACCCAGTACTTC.

This clonotype was seen ten or more times. The chain combines TRBV7-8 with TRBJ2-2, with no clear D. With 3 bases removed from V and 6 bases from J, the gap between germline ends came to 5 bases. The CDR3 totals 12 residues. CDR1 SGHVS and CDR2 FQNEAQ come from the germline V gene. This CDR3 reads CASSFGPGELFF. The CDR3 region has the DNA TGTGCCAGCAGCTTTGGGCCCGGGGAGCTGTTTTTT.

In its sample, this clonotype was seen a few times. The chain is built from TRBV2 and TRBJ1-1; D is undetermined. CDR1 is SNHLY and CDR2 is FYNNEI in the germline V gene. V lost 6 bases to trimming and J lost 3 bases, with 8 bases between them. CDR3 length: 12 residues. CDR3 coding DNA: TGTGCCAGCAGGCGGCTCGACACTGAAGCTTTCTTT. Its translation is CASRRLDTEAFF.

This clonotype was counted between two and nine times. V gene TRBV27 combines with J gene TRBJ2-7; a possible D gene is TRBD2 (5 bases). The CDR3 is 14 amino acids. In germline, CDR1 is MNHEY, CDR2 SMNVEV (reference sequence). Trimming took off 0 bases at V and 2 bases at J, with 8 bases between the two ends. CDR3 nucleotide sequence: TGTGCCAGCAGTTTATCTACTAGTCCCTACGAGCAGTACTTC. This sequence encodes CASSLSTSPYEQYF.

CDR3: CASSLGRLLNEQFF. The CDR3 region has the DNA TGTGCCAGCAGCTTAGGTCGCCTCCTCAATGAGCAGTTCTTC. The chain is built from TRBV13 and TRBJ2-1; D not resolved. Germline lookup yields CDR1 PRHDT and CDR2 FYEKMQ (reference sequence). Trimming cost V 0 bases and J 6 bases, with 9 bases left between them. The CDR3 is made up of 14 amino acids.

This clonotype was seen only a few times. V is TRBV27 and J is TRBJ1-2; tentative D call: TRBD1 (5 bases). The germline CDR1 and CDR2 sequences are MNHEY and SMNVEV (reference sequence). CDR3 size: 15 residues. Trimming pared 6 bases from V and 5 bases from J, leaving 19 bases between. The CDR3 nucleotides read TGTGCCAGCAGGTCATATTCCAGGGTTGAGTATGGCTACACCTTC. Protein sequence: CASRSYSRVEYGYTF.

This clonotype has a handful of counts. This chain links TRBV29-1 with TRBJ1-2; a weak D match, TRBD1 (5 bases). From germline, CDR1 is SQVTM and CDR2 ANQGSEA. The CDR3 has 12 residues. The ends were cut back, 5 bases at V and 2 bases at J, with 9 bases in the middle. The CDR3 sequence: CSVPQENYGYTF. For the CDR3, the DNA is TGCAGCGTTCCACAGGAAAACTATGGCTACACCTTC.